These 13 T cell receptor beta chains share one sample of origin, sequenced in a study of OX40 agonist ivuxolimab in advanced cancers. Libraries were made using the immunoSEQ multiplex PCR assay. TCRdb retrieved this table from immuneACCESS and kept in-frame rearrangements only. Not all clones are present; in checked studies, unresolved V genes account for under half, and no reason is known for the remainder. The sample yields about 67,000 clones; approximately 90% were counted once. The ten largest account for about 0.25% of the sample. This specimen was CD4+ or CD8+ T cells sorted from blood, taken in a trial of the OX40 agonist ivuxolimab. The receptors come from an adult with an advanced solid tumor such as melanoma, head and neck, liver or kidney cancer.

This chain joins TRBV28 and TRBJ2-7; the D gene is possibly TRBD2 (7 bases). This CDR3 contains 14 residues. Trimming took off 5 bases at V and 2 bases at J, with 13 bases between the two ends. From germline, CDR1 is MDHEN and CDR2 SYDVKM. The CDR3 loop reads CASSQGGGPYEQYF. Written as DNA, the CDR3 is TGTGCCAGCAGTCAAGGGGGGGGCCCCTACGAGCAGTACTTC.

CDR3 bases: TGCAGCGTTGAACGGCAGGGAGGCACTCAGTACTTC. Residues: CSVERQGGTQYF. The chain carries TRBV29-1 and TRBJ2-4, with D possibly matching TRBD2 (6 bases). From germline, CDR1 is SQVTM and CDR2 ANQGSEA. CDR3 length equals 12 residues. The V end lost 2 bases, the J end lost 12 bases, and 14 bases lay between the germline ends.

The chain joins TRBV28 to TRBJ2-3; 7 bases are shared with TRBD2. Germline CDR1 and CDR2: MDHEN and SYDVKM. The CDR3 extends over 16 amino acids. V shed 7 bases, J shed 0 bases, and the junction held 10 bases outside the gene matches. CDR3 sequence (DNA): TGTGCCAGCACCTTAAGCGGGGTTTATAGCACAGATACGCAGTATTTT. The encoded protein is CASTLSGVYSTDTQYF. The full variable domain, rest sourced from reference TRBV28 and TRBJ2-3, is DVKVTQSSRYLVKRTGEKVFLECVQDMDHENMFWYRQDPGLGLRLIYFSYDVKMKEKGDIPEGYSVSREKKERFSLILESASTNQTSMYLCASTLSGVYSTDTQYFGPGTRLTVL.

The rearrangement links TRBV10-1 to TRBJ2-1, with TRBD2 as a possible D gene (6 bases). The V end was cut by 5 bases, the J end by 0 bases, with 14 bases between. The germline CDR1 and CDR2 sequences are WNHNN and SYGVQD (reference sequence). The CDR3 is 16 amino acids. CDR3 bases: TGCGCCAGCAGTCCCTCCGGGGGTTTCTCCTACAATGAGCAGTTCTTC. Protein sequence: CASSPSGGFSYNEQFF.

V is TRBV10-2 and J is TRBJ2-7, with a possible D match to TRBD2 (6 bases). Germline CDR1 and CDR2: WSHSY and SAAADI. The CDR3 loop spans 12 amino acids. Trimming left V 7 bases short and J 4 bases short, with 11 bases between. The DNA of the CDR3 is TGCGCCAGCAAGGAGGGCCGATACGAGCAGTACTTC. Residues: CASKEGRYEQYF.

This rearrangement joins TRBV6-1 to TRBJ2-1; the match to TRBD2 covers 11 bases. The CDR3 is made up of 16 amino acids. The germline V gene has CDR1 MNHNS and CDR2 SASEGT. Trimming removed 4 bases from V and 5 bases from J; junction bases left unmatched: 7. CDR3 amino acids: CASSVRTSGSNNEQFF. The CDR3 DNA follows: TGTGCCAGCAGTGTGAGAACTAGCGGGAGCAACAATGAGCAGTTCTTC.

The rearrangement uses TRBV7-9 and TRBJ1-5; no clear D gene. CDR1 and CDR2 (germline): SEHNR, FQNEAQ (reference sequence). This CDR3 spans 18 amino acids. The germline V and J ends were trimmed by 1 base and 0 bases, with 16 bases remaining between them. CDR3 amino acids: CASSLVGSGGYSNQPQHF. CDR3 DNA: TGTGCCAGCAGCTTAGTCGGGAGTGGTGGCTATAGCAATCAGCCCCAGCATTTT.

The rearrangement uses TRBV9 and TRBJ1-2; 8 bases fit TRBD1. CDR3 size: 15 residues. With V trimmed by 0 bases and J by 4 bases, 5 bases remained unmatched. The germline gives CDR1 SGDLS, CDR2 YYNGEE. CDR3 region: CASSVDSGGFYGYTF. For the CDR3, the DNA is TGTGCCAGCAGCGTAGATTCAGGGGGCTTCTATGGCTACACCTTC.

The chain carries TRBV18 and TRBJ1-5; 8 bases agree with TRBD1. Trimming took 4 bases from V and 3 from J; bases not matched to a gene: 5. CDR3 length equals 15 residues. CDR1 KGHSH and CDR2 LQKENI come from the germline V gene. The CDR3 loop reads CASSLTGGTNQPQHF. CDR3 nucleotide sequence: TGTGCCAGCTCACTTACAGGGGGAACCAATCAGCCCCAGCATTTT.

The rearrangement links TRBV4-3 to TRBJ2-1; D tentatively reads TRBD1 or TRBD2 (6 bases each). The CDR3 length is 16 residues. Germline V gene lookup returns CDR1 LGHNA and CDR2 YSLEER. V was clipped by 4 bases and J by 1 base, with 14 bases between them. CDR3 nucleotides: TGCGCCAGCAGCCCACAGAGGGGGGATTCCTACAATGAGCAGTTCTTC. Translated: CASSPQRGDSYNEQFF.

V usage is TRBV28 and J usage is TRBJ2-4; the D call may be TRBD1 or TRBD2 (5 bases each). This CDR3 comprises 15 residues. Germline CDR1 MDHEN, CDR2 SYDVKM. V shed 5 bases and J shed 7 bases, with 18 bases lying between them. The CDR3 reads CASSRPGTRGNIQYF. The CDR3 DNA is TGTGCCAGCAGTAGACCCGGGACCCGTGGGAACATTCAGTACTTC.

The CDR3 sequence: CASSSPLTGELFF. The CDR3 DNA sequence: TGTGCCAGCAGCTCACCCCTCACCGGGGAGCTGTTTTTT. The chain employs TRBV7-2 and TRBJ2-2, with D unclear. The V end lost 4 bases, the J end lost 4 bases, and 7 bases lay between the germline ends. Germline CDR1 SGHTA, CDR2 FQGNSA. The length of the CDR3 is 13 residues.

The chain couples TRBV12-2 to TRBJ1-4. TRBV12-2 is described as a pseudogene. There are 12 residues in the CDR3. CDR3: CASRLFREKLFF. CDR3 coding DNA: TGTGCAAGTCGCTTATTCCGCGAAAAACTGTTTTTT.